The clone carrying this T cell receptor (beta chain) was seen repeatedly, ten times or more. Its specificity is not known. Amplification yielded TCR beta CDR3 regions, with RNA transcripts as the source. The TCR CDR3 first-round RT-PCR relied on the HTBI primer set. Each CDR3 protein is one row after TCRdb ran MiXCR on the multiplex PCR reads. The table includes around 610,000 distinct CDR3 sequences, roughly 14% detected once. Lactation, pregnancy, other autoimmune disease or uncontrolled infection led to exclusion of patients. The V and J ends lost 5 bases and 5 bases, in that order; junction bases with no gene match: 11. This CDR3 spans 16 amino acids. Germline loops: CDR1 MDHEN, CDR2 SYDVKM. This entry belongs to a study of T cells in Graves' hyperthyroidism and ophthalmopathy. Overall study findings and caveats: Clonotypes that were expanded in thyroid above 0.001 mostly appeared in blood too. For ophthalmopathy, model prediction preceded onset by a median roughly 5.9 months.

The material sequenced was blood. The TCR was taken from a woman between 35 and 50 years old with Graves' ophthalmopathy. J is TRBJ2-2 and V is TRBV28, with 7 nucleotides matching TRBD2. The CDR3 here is CASSRRERDVTGELFF. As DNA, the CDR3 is TGTGCCAGCAGTCGGAGAGAGCGGGATGTAACCGGGGAGCTGTTTTTT. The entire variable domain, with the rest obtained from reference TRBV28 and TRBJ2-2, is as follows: DVKVTQSSRYLVKRTGEKVFLECVQDMDHENMFWYRQDPGLGLRLIYFSYDVKMKEKGDIPEGYSVSREKKERFSLILESASTNQTSMYLCASSRRERDVTGELFFGEGSRLTVL.